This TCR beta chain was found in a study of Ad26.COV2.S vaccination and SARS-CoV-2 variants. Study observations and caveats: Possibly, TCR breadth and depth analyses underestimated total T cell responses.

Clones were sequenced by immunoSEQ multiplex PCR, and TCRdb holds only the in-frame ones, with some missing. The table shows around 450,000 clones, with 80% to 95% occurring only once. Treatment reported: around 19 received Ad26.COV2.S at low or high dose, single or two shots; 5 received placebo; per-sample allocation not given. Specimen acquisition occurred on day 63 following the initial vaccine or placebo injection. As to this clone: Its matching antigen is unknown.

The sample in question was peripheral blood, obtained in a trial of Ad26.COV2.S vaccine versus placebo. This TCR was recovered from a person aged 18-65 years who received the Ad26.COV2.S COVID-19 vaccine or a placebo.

In DNA, the CDR3 is TGTGCCAGCAGTTTCGGTGGGAGGGCATCCTACGAGCAGTACTTC. Translated, it gives CASSFGGRASYEQYF. The V call is TRBV28, the J call TRBJ2-7, with 7 bases matching TRBD2. J was trimmed by 1 base and V by 3 bases; bases with no gene match: 6. In germline, CDR1 is MDHEN, CDR2 SYDVKM. The CDR3 covers 15 residues.